A single sample gave rise to the 27 T cell receptor beta chains below, sequenced in a study of T cell responses to AZD1222 COVID-19 vaccine. The repertoire was sequenced with immunoSEQ multiplex PCR; TCRdb's copy has only in-frame clones and lacks some. The sample records about 77,000 clones, more than 85% being singletons. Sequencing was performed on peripheral blood, taken 28 days after the second AZD1222 dose. The receptors stem from an adult who received the AZD1222 COVID-19 vaccine.

This rearrangement joins TRBV27 to TRBJ2-3; D not certain. Germline V gene data show CDR1 as MNHEY and CDR2 as SMNVEV (reference sequence). The V gene lost 0 bases and the J gene lost 0 bases, with 13 bases spanning the gap. The length of the CDR3 is 17 residues. The CDR3 loop is CASSLSPPELSTDTQYF. As DNA, the CDR3 is TGTGCCAGCAGTTTATCTCCCCCTGAATTAAGCACAGATACGCAGTATTTT.

The V call is TRBV6-2 or TRBV6-3, the J call TRBJ2-5; 10 positions match TRBD2. The V segment lost 0 bases and the J segment 4 bases; nucleotides outside the gene matches: 5. Germline V gene data show CDR1 as MNHEY and CDR2 as SVGEGT. This CDR3 region has 16 residues. The CDR3 reads CASSYSLAGVAETQYF. DNA of the CDR3: TGTGCCAGCAGTTACTCCCTAGCGGGAGTAGCAGAGACCCAGTACTTC.

The chain joins TRBV6-5 to TRBJ1-2; the D gene is possibly TRBD1 (5 bases). This CDR3 spans 13 amino acids. Trimming stripped 6 bases from V and 13 bases from J, with 21 bases between. Germline lookup yields CDR1 MNHEY and CDR2 SVGAGI. Written as DNA, the CDR3 is TGTGCCAGCAGGGGTCCCGGGACGGGGTCGGGCACCTTC. Encoded protein: CASRGPGTGSGTF.

The chain joins TRBV11-2 to TRBJ2-1; D possibly uses TRBD1 or TRBD2 (6 bases each). Trimming shortened V by 6 bases and J by 7 bases, and 19 bases separated the two germline ends. CDR1 and CDR2 (germline): SGHAT, FQNNGV. The CDR3 length is 15 residues. The CDR3 spells CASRLVRGPGNEQFF. CDR3 in DNA: TGTGCCAGCAGGCTCGTCCGGGGGCCAGGAAATGAGCAGTTCTTC.

The chain carries TRBV28 and TRBJ2-5, with D possibly matching TRBD2 (5 bases). The CDR3 has 14 residues. V lost 6 bases to trimming and J lost 4 bases, with 15 bases between them. CDR1 is MDHEN and CDR2 is SYDVKM in the germline V gene. CDR3 protein: CASSFRGGSETQYF. The CDR3, as DNA: TGTGCCAGCAGCTTCCGGGGTGGATCAGAGACCCAGTACTTC.

This chain connects TRBV11-2 to TRBJ2-1; 7 bases agree with TRBD2. Germline CDR1 SGHAT, CDR2 FQNNGV. The length of the CDR3 is 15 residues. V lost 0 bases and J lost 5; bases outside the gene matches: 4. The CDR3 protein is CASSLDFSGHNEQFF. The DNA for the CDR3 is TGTGCCAGCAGCTTAGATTTTAGCGGGCACAATGAGCAGTTCTTC.

This chain joins TRBV7-9 and TRBJ2-2; D is perhaps TRBD1 (5 bases). Germline V gene lookup returns CDR1 SEHNR and CDR2 FQNEAQ (reference sequence). Between the trimmed V and J ends, which lost 6 bases and 6 bases, there was a span of 11 bases. CDR3 length equals 13 residues. CDR3 sequence reads: CASSYQGPGELFF. CDR3 sequence (DNA): TGTGCCAGCAGTTACCAGGGTCCCGGGGAGCTGTTTTTT. Drawing the rest from reference TRBV7-9 and TRBJ2-2, the complete variable domain is DTGVSQNPRHKITKRGQNVTFRCDPISEHNRLYWYRQTLGQGPEFLTYFQNEAQLEKSRLLSDRFSAERPKGSFSTLEIQRTEQGDSAMYLCASSYQGPGELFFGEGSRLTVL.

The chain combines TRBV3-1 (or the pseudogene TRBV3-2) with TRBJ2-7, with D unresolved. Germline V gene sequence: CDR1 LGHDT, CDR2 YNNKEL (reference sequence). This CDR3 comprises 12 residues. V shed 1 base and J shed 4 bases, with 5 bases lying between them. CDR3 DNA: TGTGCCAGCAGCCAAGCAGTTTACGAGCAGTACTTC. This sequence encodes CASSQAVYEQYF.

The chain has TRBV7-9 and TRBJ1-5; D uncertain. V lost 5 bases and J 4 bases, leaving 9 bases between the germline ends. This CDR3 is built from 13 residues. CDR1 SEHNR and CDR2 FQNEAQ come from the germline V gene (reference sequence). CDR3 nucleotide sequence: TGTGCCAGCAGCGTTAGTGGAAATCAGCCCCAGCATTTT. The encoded protein is CASSVSGNQPQHF.

The chain is built from TRBV11-3 and TRBJ2-3; the D call may be TRBD1 or TRBD2 (6 bases each). Germline V gives CDR1 SGHNT, CDR2 YENEEA. V was cut by 5 bases and J by 8 bases, with 14 bases left in between. The CDR3 covers 13 residues. The CDR3 sequence: CASSVQQGGTQYF. The DNA of the CDR3 is TGTGCCAGCAGCGTTCAACAGGGAGGTACGCAGTATTTT.

V is TRBV7-2 and J is TRBJ2-7, with 13 bases that match TRBD2. V lost 5 bases to trimming and J lost 6 bases; unmatched junction nucleotides: 4. Germline CDR1 SGHTA, CDR2 FQGNSA. The CDR3 extends over 14 amino acids. The CDR3 bases are TGTGCCAGCAGCGAGACTAGCGGGAGGTCCGAGCAGTACTTC. It encodes CASSETSGRSEQYF.

This rearrangement joins TRBV15 to TRBJ2-5; TRBD1 matches 9 bases. The CDR3 spans 14 residues. Trimming at V came to 4 bases and at J to 5 bases, leaving 5 bases not matched to a gene. Germline-derived CDR1 and CDR2 are LNHNV and YYDKDF (reference sequence). This CDR3 is CATSTTGGRETQYF. The CDR3 DNA sequence: TGTGCCACCAGCACGACAGGGGGTAGGGAGACCCAGTACTTC.

V gene TRBV10-1 combines with J gene TRBJ2-2; D call uncertain. The germline CDR1 and CDR2 sequences are WNHNN and SYGVQD (reference sequence). This CDR3 has 14 amino acids. Trimming shortened V by 1 base and J by 0 bases, and 3 bases separated the two germline ends. CDR3 protein: CASSEWSNTGELFF. CDR3 coding DNA: TGCGCCAGCAGTGAGTGGTCGAACACCGGGGAGCTGTTTTTT.

J is TRBJ1-5 and V is TRBV7-2; perhaps TRBD1 as D (5 bases). Trimming took off 1 base at V and 5 bases at J, with 12 bases between the two ends. The CDR3 is 15 amino acids. Germline-derived CDR1 and CDR2 are SGHTA and FQGNSA. For the CDR3, the DNA is TGTGCCAGCAGCTTAGGTCCAGGGAGAGATCAGCCCCAGCATTTT. Residues: CASSLGPGRDQPQHF.

This clone was recorded only once. J is TRBJ1-2 and V is TRBV6-5; 10 bases agree with TRBD1. J was trimmed by 5 bases and V by 6 bases; bases with no gene match: 6. The CDR3 extends over 14 amino acids. Germline V lookup: CDR1 MNHEY, CDR2 SVGAGI. In nucleotides, the CDR3 is TGTGCCAGCAGCCAGACAGGGGGCGGTTATGGCTACACCTTC. It specifies CASSQTGGGYGYTF.

The rearrangement uses TRBV25-1 and TRBJ1-2; tentatively, D is TRBD1 (5 bases). The CDR3 consists of 12 residues. Trimming left V 11 bases short and J 4 bases short, with 14 bases between. Germline V gene data show CDR1 as MGHDK and CDR2 as SYGVNS. The CDR3 DNA reads TGTGCCTACAGGTTTTATCTCTATGGCTACACCTTC. Encoded protein: CAYRFYLYGYTF.

This clone appeared once. The V call is TRBV7-7, the J call TRBJ1-3; no definite D call. The CDR3 length is 14 residues. The germline CDR1 and CDR2 sequences are SSHAT and FNYEAQ (reference sequence). V shed 8 bases and J shed 0 bases, with 11 bases lying between them. The chain's CDR3 is CASSATDSGNTIYF. For the CDR3, the DNA is TGTGCCAGCTCTGCCACGGACTCTGGAAACACCATATATTTT.

V usage is TRBV6-5 and J usage is TRBJ1-3, with D unclear. The V end lost 6 bases, the J end lost 4 bases, and 10 bases lay between the germline ends. From germline, CDR1 is MNHEY and CDR2 SVGAGI. The CDR3 sequence is 13 residues long. Written as DNA, the CDR3 is TGTGCCAGCAGGCGTGGGTCCGGAAACACCATATATTTT. Translated, it gives CASRRGSGNTIYF.

The J gene is TRBJ2-7, the V gene TRBV7-9; the match to TRBD1 covers 10 bases. This CDR3 contains 16 residues. J lost 2 bases, V lost 4 bases, and 8 bases had no gene match. The germline V gene encodes CDR1 SEHNR and CDR2 FQNEAQ (reference sequence). The CDR3 loop is CASSSPLGQGAYEQYF. The CDR3 DNA is TGTGCCAGCAGCTCCCCCCTCGGACAGGGGGCCTACGAGCAGTACTTC.

This clone appeared a few times. V and J are TRBV6-5 and TRBJ1-1; possible D gene TRBD1, 5 bases. V shed 4 bases and J shed 4 bases, with 13 bases lying between them. Germline values: CDR1 MNHEY, CDR2 SVGAGI. The CDR3 is 14 amino acids. The CDR3 nucleotides are TGTGCCAGCAGTTCAGGGACGGGGAGCACTGAAGCTTTCTTT. Translating it yields CASSSGTGSTEAFF.

This clone was detected once. The chain joins TRBV30 to TRBJ1-1; D may be TRBD1 (6 bases). The germline gives CDR1 GTSNPN, CDR2 SVGIG (reference sequence). Trimming shortened V by 1 base and J by 0 bases, and 12 bases separated the two germline ends. The CDR3 is 15 residues long. The CDR3 nucleotides are TGTGCCTGGAGTGGGACAGCGACCGTGAACACTGAAGCTTTCTTT. Its protein product is CAWSGTATVNTEAFF.

This chain joins TRBV19 and TRBJ1-5; possibly TRBD1 for D (5 bases). V was shortened by 10 bases and J by 1 base, with 11 bases between the two germline ends. CDR3 size: 13 residues. CDR1 is LNHDA, CDR2 SQIVND, per germline (reference sequence). For the CDR3, the DNA is TGTGCCAAAGGAACAGGAAGCAATCAGCCCCAGCATTTT. It is translated as CAKGTGSNQPQHF.

The chain combines TRBV28 with TRBJ1-3; D ambiguous. The CDR3 totals 14 residues. Germline V lookup: CDR1 MDHEN, CDR2 SYDVKM. Trimming took 7 bases from V and 3 from J, leaving 13 bases between them. The CDR3 DNA follows: TGTGCCAGCACGCGGGAACTCCGTGGAAACACCATATATTTT. Its protein is CASTRELRGNTIYF.

The rearrangement links TRBV23-1 to TRBJ2-5; a possible D gene is TRBD1 (5 bases). TRBV23-1 is an ORF; its function is uncertain. CDR3 length equals 18 residues. V was shortened by 0 bases and J by 2 bases, with 19 bases between the two germline ends. The CDR3 coding sequence is TGCGCCAGCAGTCAATCGATAGAACAGGTGGTTGGGCAAGAGACCCAGTACTTC. Its protein product is CASSQSIEQVVGQETQYF.

The chain combines TRBV7-2 with TRBJ1-6, with a tentative D call TRBD1 (5 bases). Trimming shortened V by 1 base and J by 8 bases, and 12 bases separated the two germline ends. CDR1 and CDR2 from the germline V gene are SGHTA and FQGNSA. This CDR3 is 15 amino acids long. The CDR3 sequence is CASSLGSRADSPLHF. The CDR3 DNA follows: TGTGCCAGCAGCTTAGGTTCCAGGGCGGATTCACCCCTCCACTTT.

The chain links TRBV29-1 to TRBJ2-1; D might be TRBD1 (6 bases). CDR1 is SQVTM and CDR2 is ANQGSEA in the germline V gene. Deletions cut 5 bases from V and 9 bases from J, with 8 bases between. The CDR3 spans 10 residues. The CDR3 DNA is TGCAGCGTTCAGGACAGTGAGCAGTTCTTC. It is translated as CSVQDSEQFF.

The chain links TRBV29-1 to TRBJ1-1; 9 nucleotides match TRBD1. CDR3 length equals 13 residues. The J segment lost 0 bases and the V segment lost 6 bases, leaving 2 bases of the junction unmatched. Germline values: CDR1 SQVTM, CDR2 ANQGSEA. CDR3 region: CSVGTGMNTEAFF. The CDR3 nucleotides read TGCAGCGTCGGGACAGGGATGAACACTGAAGCTTTCTTT.